Listed below are T cell receptor beta chains from one sample, sequenced in a study of blood T cell repertoires in COVID-19. TCRdb's table, derived via immunoSEQ multiplex PCR, lists solely in-frame clones and lacks some. Found here are about 240,000 clones, around 82% of them singletons; the top ten hold approximately 4%. Sequencing was done on a sample of PBMCs or T cells enriched from blood (not recorded which). Receptor source: a woman aged 40 to 50 who had been exposed to COVID-19. Each CDR3 is given with its conserved first and last residue. A D gene is named only where the DNA matches it firmly. Rows give clone size only sometimes, using once, few, many, or a class for an expanded clone.

v_call: TRBV6-6; j_call: TRBJ1-2; d_call: TRBD1; clone_size: -; cdr3_nt: TGTGCCAGCAGTCTACAGGGGACTGTTGACTATGGCTACACCTTC; cdr3_aa: CASSLQGTVDYGYTF
v_call: TRBV2; j_call: TRBJ2-3; d_call: TRBD2; clone_size: -; cdr3_nt: TGTGCCAGCAGACCCAGCGGGGGCCGGGGGGGTACGCAGTATTTT; cdr3_aa: CASRPSGGRGGTQYF
v_call: TRBV7-2; j_call: TRBJ1-2; d_call: -; clone_size: -; cdr3_nt: TGTGCCAGCGCGCGGGGGGATATTAACTATGGCTACACCTTC; cdr3_aa: CASARGDINYGYTF
v_call: TRBV9; j_call: TRBJ2-3; d_call: -; clone_size: few; cdr3_nt: TGTGCCAGCAGCCGAGAGACGGGAAACACAGATACGCAGTATTTT; cdr3_aa: CASSRETGNTDTQYF
v_call: TRBV5-4; j_call: TRBJ1-1; d_call: -; clone_size: -; cdr3_nt: TGTGCCAGCAGCCTGGACAGGAACACTGAAGCTTTCTTT; cdr3_aa: CASSLDRNTEAFF
v_call: TRBV18; j_call: TRBJ2-7; d_call: TRBD1; clone_size: -; cdr3_nt: TGTGCCAGCTCACCCGGGACAGAACTTTACGAGCAGTACTTC; cdr3_aa: CASSPGTELYEQYF
v_call: TRBV28; j_call: TRBJ1-3; d_call: -; clone_size: -; cdr3_nt: TGTGCCAGCAGTCAAGGACTGATCGGGAGGAACACCATATATTTT; cdr3_aa: CASSQGLIGRNTIYF
v_call: TRBV7-3; j_call: TRBJ2-2; d_call: -; clone_size: -; cdr3_nt: TGTGCCAGCAGCTCCCAGGGGCTATCGAACACCGGGGAGCTGTTTTTT; cdr3_aa: CASSSQGLSNTGELFF
v_call: TRBV20-1; j_call: TRBJ2-1; d_call: -; clone_size: once; cdr3_nt: TGCAGTGCGGGCCGGAACAATGAGCAGTTCTTC; cdr3_aa: CSAGRNNEQFF
v_call: TRBV28; j_call: TRBJ1-4; d_call: -; clone_size: once; cdr3_nt: TGTGCCAGCACCGGGGGGCCGTCTCAAAATGAAAAACTGTTTTTT; cdr3_aa: CASTGGPSQNEKLFF
v_call: TRBV3-1/TRBV3-2; j_call: TRBJ2-3; d_call: TRBD2; clone_size: -; cdr3_nt: TGTGCCAGCAGCTACGGGGGGGGCGTCACAGATACGCAGTATTTT; cdr3_aa: CASSYGGGVTDTQYF
v_call: TRBV7-2; j_call: TRBJ2-7; d_call: TRBD1; clone_size: few; cdr3_nt: TGTGCCAGCAGCTTAGCATGGACAGGGGGCTACGAGCAGTACTTC; cdr3_aa: CASSLAWTGGYEQYF
v_call: TRBV5-1; j_call: TRBJ2-3; d_call: TRBD2; clone_size: -; cdr3_nt: TGCGCCAGCAGCCCGGCGGGGGGGCAGGCAGATACGCAGTATTTT; cdr3_aa: CASSPAGGQADTQYF
v_call: TRBV24-1; j_call: TRBJ1-1; d_call: -; clone_size: -; cdr3_nt: TGTGCCACCAGGGCCACGGGAGGCGGTGAAGCTTTCTTT; cdr3_aa: CATRATGGGEAFF
v_call: TRBV10-2; j_call: TRBJ2-7; d_call: TRBD2; clone_size: -; cdr3_nt: TGCGCCAGCAGGACTAGCGGGGGCCGAACCTACGAGCAGTACTTC; cdr3_aa: CASRTSGGRTYEQYF
v_call: TRBV7-6; j_call: TRBJ2-1; d_call: -; clone_size: -; cdr3_nt: TGTGCCAGCAGCCCACAGGGCAATGAGCAGTTCTTC; cdr3_aa: CASSPQGNEQFF
v_call: TRBV28; j_call: TRBJ2-3; d_call: TRBD2; clone_size: once; cdr3_nt: TGTGCCAGCAGCCTAAGGGACTACACAGATACGCAGTATTTT; cdr3_aa: CASSLRDYTDTQYF
v_call: TRBV11-3; j_call: TRBJ2-3; d_call: TRBD2; clone_size: -; cdr3_nt: TGTGCCAGCAGCTTACGTCGGGGGGGCACAGATACGCAGTATTTT; cdr3_aa: CASSLRRGGTDTQYF
v_call: TRBV30; j_call: TRBJ1-4; d_call: -; clone_size: -; cdr3_nt: TGTGCCTGGAGTGGAGGCGCTAATGAAAAACTGTTTTTT; cdr3_aa: CAWSGGANEKLFF
v_call: TRBV19; j_call: TRBJ1-1; d_call: TRBD1; clone_size: many; cdr3_nt: TGTGCCAGTAACTCGGACAGGAATGCTGAAGCTTTCTTT; cdr3_aa: CASNSDRNAEAFF
v_call: TRBV6-5; j_call: TRBJ2-7; d_call: -; clone_size: -; cdr3_nt: TGTGCCAGCAGAAATCCCCCGGACGAGCAGTACTTC; cdr3_aa: CASRNPPDEQYF
v_call: TRBV3-1/TRBV3-2; j_call: TRBJ2-3; d_call: TRBD2; clone_size: medium-sized; cdr3_nt: TGTGCCAGCAGCCTTGCACTAGCGGGGGGGTCGACGCAGTATTTT; cdr3_aa: CASSLALAGGSTQYF
v_call: TRBV30; j_call: TRBJ1-4; d_call: -; clone_size: -; cdr3_nt: TGTGCCTGGAGCCCCGGGAGACTTAATGAAAAACTGTTTTTT; cdr3_aa: CAWSPGRLNEKLFF
v_call: TRBV18; j_call: TRBJ1-1; d_call: TRBD1; clone_size: -; cdr3_nt: TGTGCCAGCTCACTAGTGACAGGGCTCATAAACACTGAAGCTTTCTTT; cdr3_aa: CASSLVTGLINTEAFF
v_call: TRBV5-1; j_call: TRBJ1-2; d_call: TRBD1; clone_size: -; cdr3_nt: TGCGCCAGCAGCCAAGAGGGGACAGGGGCGGTTGGCTACACCTTC; cdr3_aa: CASSQEGTGAVGYTF
v_call: TRBV18; j_call: TRBJ1-1; d_call: -; clone_size: -; cdr3_nt: TGTGCCAGCTCACCATCAGGGGAGAGCGCGAACACTGAAGCTTTCTTT; cdr3_aa: CASSPSGESANTEAFF
v_call: TRBV6-1; j_call: TRBJ2-2; d_call: TRBD1; clone_size: -; cdr3_nt: TGTGCCAGCAGTGATCCCCCAAGGACAGGGTCGGGCACCGGGGAGCTGTTTTTT; cdr3_aa: CASSDPPRTGSGTGELFF
v_call: TRBV7-8; j_call: TRBJ1-5; d_call: TRBD1; clone_size: few; cdr3_nt: TGTGCCAGCAGCCCGGACCGACAGGGCGGCAATCAGCCCCAGCATTTT; cdr3_aa: CASSPDRQGGNQPQHF
v_call: TRBV19; j_call: TRBJ1-5; d_call: -; clone_size: few; cdr3_nt: TGTGCCAGTAGTCCTTCAGGGATGAGCAATCAGCCCCAGCATTTT; cdr3_aa: CASSPSGMSNQPQHF
v_call: TRBV12-5; j_call: TRBJ1-1; d_call: -; clone_size: few; cdr3_nt: TGTGCTAGTGGTTTGGTCCCCGGGAGCCTAGCTTTCTTT; cdr3_aa: CASGLVPGSLAFF
v_call: TRBV14; j_call: TRBJ2-2; d_call: -; clone_size: once; cdr3_nt: TGTGCCAGCAGCCAATTGGTTTCGGAGACCGGGGAGCTGTTTTTT; cdr3_aa: CASSQLVSETGELFF
v_call: TRBV6-5; j_call: TRBJ1-2; d_call: -; clone_size: -; cdr3_nt: TGTGCCAGCAGTTACGTCAGGGGAGCTAACTATGGCTACACCTTC; cdr3_aa: CASSYVRGANYGYTF
v_call: TRBV9; j_call: TRBJ2-1; d_call: -; clone_size: -; cdr3_nt: TGTGCCAGCAGCGTTAGGTCGGGGGACGATGAGCAGTTCTTC; cdr3_aa: CASSVRSGDDEQFF
v_call: TRBV6-5; j_call: TRBJ2-3; d_call: TRBD2; clone_size: few; cdr3_nt: TGTGCCAGCAGCCGCCATAGCGGGGGCACAGATACGCAGTATTTT; cdr3_aa: CASSRHSGGTDTQYF
v_call: TRBV19; j_call: TRBJ2-3; d_call: TRBD2; clone_size: -; cdr3_nt: TGTGCCAGTAACGACCGGGGGGGGTTTACAGATACGCAGTATTTT; cdr3_aa: CASNDRGGFTDTQYF
v_call: TRBV7-2; j_call: TRBJ2-5; d_call: TRBD2; clone_size: -; cdr3_nt: TGTGCCAGCAGCTTAATGCAGCGGGGGGGCCGGGAGACCCAGTACTTC; cdr3_aa: CASSLMQRGGRETQYF
v_call: TRBV23-1; j_call: TRBJ1-6; d_call: -; clone_size: -; cdr3_nt: TGCGCCAGCAGTCACGGTCGGGACACAAATTCACCCCTCCACTTT; cdr3_aa: CASSHGRDTNSPLHF
v_call: TRBV6-5; j_call: TRBJ2-7; d_call: TRBD2; clone_size: -; cdr3_nt: TGTGCCAGCGCCCCGGGGGGGCACTCCTACGAGCAGTACTTC; cdr3_aa: CASAPGGHSYEQYF
v_call: TRBV6-4; j_call: TRBJ1-1; d_call: -; clone_size: -; cdr3_nt: TGTGCCAGCATGGCGGAGTATAACATGAACACTGAAGCTTTCTTT; cdr3_aa: CASMAEYNMNTEAFF